This T cell receptor beta chain was recovered during a study of blood T cell repertoires in COVID-19. Study at large: Samples representing acute and convalescent COVID-19 were sourced from the United States, Italy and Spain.

Only in-frame clones appear in the TCRdb table, and some are missing; sequencing was by immunoSEQ multiplex PCR. Altogether fewer than 300,000 clones are present, around 84% being singletons, with the ten largest covering over 4%. The sample holds a few counts of this clone. V dropped 4 bases and J dropped 4 bases, with 9 bases sitting between them. From germline, CDR1 is SGHRS and CDR2 YFSETQ. This CDR3 comprises 13 residues. The source material was PBMCs or T cells enriched from blood (not recorded which). The clonotype was recovered from a man aged 40-49 years who had been exposed to COVID-19. The chain combines TRBV5-1 with TRBJ1-5, with a tentative D call TRBD1 (6 bases). The CDR3 protein is CASSGGQNQPQHF. The CDR3 region has the DNA TGCGCCAGCAGCGGTGGACAGAATCAGCCCCAGCATTTT.